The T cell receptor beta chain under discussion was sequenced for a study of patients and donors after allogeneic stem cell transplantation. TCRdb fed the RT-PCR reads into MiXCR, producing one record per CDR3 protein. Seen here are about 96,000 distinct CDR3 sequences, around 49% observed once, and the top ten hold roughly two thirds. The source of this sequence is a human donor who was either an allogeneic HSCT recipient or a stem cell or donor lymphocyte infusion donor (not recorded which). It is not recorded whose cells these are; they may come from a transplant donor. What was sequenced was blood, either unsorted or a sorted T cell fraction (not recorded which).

The CDR3 here is CASSFGTFNSGNTIYF. CDR3 nucleotides: TGTGCCAGCAGCTTCGGGACCTTTAACTCTGGAAACACCATATATTTT. This chain joins TRBV11-2 and TRBJ1-3; D is possibly TRBD1 (5 bases). The V gene lost 3 bases and the J gene lost 0 bases, with 12 bases spanning the gap. The CDR3 sequence is 16 residues long. Germline V gene lookup returns CDR1 SGHAT and CDR2 FQNNGV. Combining the CDR3 with reference TRBV11-2 and TRBJ1-3 gives the whole variable domain EAGVAQSPRYKIIEKRQSVAFWCNPISGHATLYWYQQILGQGPKLLIQFQNNGVVDDSQLPKDRFSAERLKGVDSTLKIQPAKLEDSAVYLCASSFGTFNSGNTIYFGEGSWLTVV.